This TCR beta chain was sequenced in a study of blood T cell repertoires in COVID-19. In the original processing: How many nucleated cells were present was estimated from reference gene primer amplification. Assay: immunoSEQ multiplex PCR; the TCRdb copy retains only in-frame clones and omits some. V, J and clone size derive from that table, while D and trimming were established from the DNA sequence. In the table there are approximately 37,000 clones, around 87% of which are singletons. Between the trimmed V and J ends, which lost 5 bases and 5 bases, there was a span of 9 bases. In germline, CDR1 is MNHEY, CDR2 SVGAGI. There are 12 residues in the CDR3.

This receptor was obtained from a man aged 45-65 years in a cohort sampled during active COVID-19. The gene calls are TRBV6-5 and TRBJ1-1, with a possible D match to TRBD1 (5 bases). Material: peripheral blood. In nucleotides, the CDR3 is TGTGCCAGCAGTCAGGGACTAACTGAAGCTTTCTTT. Translating gives CASSQGLTEAFF.